The 10 T cell receptor beta chains listed next were all sequenced from one sample in a study of PD-L1 blockade in urothelial cancer. Only in-frame clones appear in the TCRdb table, and some are missing; sequencing was by immunoSEQ multiplex PCR. The data show more than 65,000 clones, with about nine tenths seen just once and around 5.3% held by the top ten. Sample: PBMCs, taken around atezolizumab (anti-PD-L1) treatment. These receptors all stem from a woman aged 70-85 years with urothelial cancer.

The chain has TRBV29-1 and TRBJ2-3, with a weak D call TRBD1 (5 bases). V lost 1 base and J 5 bases, leaving 16 bases between the germline ends. The CDR3 is 15 residues long. Germline V gives CDR1 SQVTM, CDR2 ANQGSEA. The CDR3 region has the DNA TGCAGCGTTGAAGGGATGACAGCACATGAAGATACGCAGTATTTT. This encodes CSVEGMTAHEDTQYF.

Written as DNA, the CDR3 is TGTGCCAGCAGTAGATCCGGGACAGGGGAATATTGGAGCCAAGAGACCCAGTACTTC. Its translation is CASSRSGTGEYWSQETQYF. The V gene is TRBV2, the J gene TRBJ2-5, with TRBD1 matching 10 bases. V lost 5 bases, J lost 1 base, and 16 bases stayed unmatched. Looked up from germline, CDR1 is SNHLY and CDR2 is FYNNEI. The CDR3 runs to 19 residues.

V gene TRBV5-1 combines with J gene TRBJ1-2; 11 bases map to TRBD1. This CDR3 contains 17 residues. J lost 0 bases, V lost 2 bases, and 6 bases had no gene match. Germline V CDR1 and CDR2: SGHRS, YFSETQ. This CDR3 is CASSLGTGGYSNYGYTF. The DNA of the CDR3 is TGCGCCAGCAGCTTAGGGACAGGGGGGTATTCTAACTATGGCTACACCTTC. The entire variable domain, with the rest obtained from reference TRBV5-1 and TRBJ1-2, is as follows: KAGVTQTPRYLIKTRGQQVTLSCSPISGHRSVSWYQQTPGQGLQFLFEYFSETQRNKGNFPGRFSGRQFSNSRSEMNVSTLELGDSALYLCASSLGTGGYSNYGYTFGSGTRLTVV.

This sequence joins TRBV11-2 and TRBJ2-5, with D tentatively TRBD1 (7 bases). The CDR3 extends over 14 amino acids. Looked up from germline, CDR1 is SGHAT and CDR2 is FQNNGV. V was pared by 5 bases and J by 5 bases, with 15 bases between. The CDR3 sequence is CASSLGGAGETQYF. CDR3 sequence (DNA): TGTGCCAGCAGCCTAGGGGGCGCGGGGGAGACCCAGTACTTC. Based on the CDR3 plus reference TRBV11-2 and TRBJ2-5, the full variable domain is EAGVAQSPRYKIIEKRQSVAFWCNPISGHATLYWYQQILGQGPKLLIQFQNNGVVDDSQLPKDRFSAERLKGVDSTLKIQPAKLEDSAVYLCASSLGGAGETQYFGPGTRLLVL.

The V call is TRBV7-9, the J call TRBJ2-7; D might be TRBD2 (5 bases). Germline V CDR1 and CDR2: SEHNR, FQNEAQ (reference sequence). V dropped 1 base and J dropped 3 bases, with 13 bases sitting between them. The CDR3 runs 15 residues. CDR3 DNA: TGTGCCAGCAGCTTAGGAGGAGGTATTGTCTACGAGCAGTACTTC. Translation gives CASSLGGGIVYEQYF.

This clone came up once. The CDR3 region has the DNA TGTGCCAGCAGCTTATTTTCGGCAGGGTTCAACTATGGCTACACCTTC. Its translation: CASSLFSAGFNYGYTF. The J gene is TRBJ1-2, the V gene TRBV7-8; perhaps TRBD1 as D (5 bases). V lost 2 bases to trimming and J lost 2 bases, with 15 bases between them. There are 16 residues in the CDR3. The germline CDR1 and CDR2 sequences are SGHVS and FQNEAQ.

The chain links TRBV5-1 to TRBJ2-3, with 12 positions matching TRBD2. V lost 7 bases to trimming and J lost 2 bases; unmatched junction nucleotides: 5. This CDR3 spans 15 amino acids. Per the germline V gene, CDR1 is SGHRS and CDR2 is YFSETQ. CDR3 nucleotides: TGCGCCAGCGGTCCTAGCGGGGGGGACACAGATACGCAGTATTTT. It yields the protein CASGPSGGDTDTQYF.

As DNA, the CDR3 is TGTGCCAGCAGCCAAGGGACAGGGTTTCAGCCCCAGCATTTT. As protein: CASSQGTGFQPQHF. The chain has TRBV4-2 and TRBJ1-5; 8 bases match TRBD1. Per the germline V gene, CDR1 is LGHNA and CDR2 is YNFKEQ. J gave up 6 bases and V 1 base, and 2 bases lay outside the gene matches. The CDR3 length is 14 residues.

The chain recombines TRBV6-6 with TRBJ1-5, with TRBD1 identical over 7 bases. The junction had 5 bases not matched to a gene; V was cut back by 6 bases and J by 0 bases. CDR1 and CDR2 (germline): MNHNY, SVGAGI (reference sequence). The CDR3 extends over 15 amino acids. Here the CDR3 reads CASSPRQGSNQPQHF. The CDR3 DNA reads TGTGCCAGCAGCCCCCGACAGGGTAGCAATCAGCCCCAGCATTTT.

This rearrangement joins TRBV10-1 to TRBJ2-3; the D gene is possibly TRBD2 (5 bases). Deletions cut 2 bases from V and 4 bases from J, with 13 bases between. Germline-derived CDR1 and CDR2 are WNHNN and SYGVQD (reference sequence). CDR3 length: 15 residues. As DNA, the CDR3 is TGCGCCAGCAGTGAGGCAGGACTCTCCGCAGATACGCAGTATTTT. Protein product: CASSEAGLSADTQYF.